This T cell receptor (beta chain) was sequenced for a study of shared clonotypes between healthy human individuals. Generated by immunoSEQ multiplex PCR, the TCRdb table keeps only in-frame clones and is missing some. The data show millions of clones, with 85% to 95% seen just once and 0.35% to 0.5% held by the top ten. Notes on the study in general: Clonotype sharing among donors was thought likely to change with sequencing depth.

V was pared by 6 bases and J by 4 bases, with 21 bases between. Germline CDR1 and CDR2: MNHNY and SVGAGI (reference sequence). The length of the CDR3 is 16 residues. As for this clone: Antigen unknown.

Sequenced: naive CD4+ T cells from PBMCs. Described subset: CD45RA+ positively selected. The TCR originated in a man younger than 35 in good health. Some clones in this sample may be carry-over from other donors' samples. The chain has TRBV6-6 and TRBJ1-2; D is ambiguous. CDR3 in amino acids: CASREQDTHPLYGYTF. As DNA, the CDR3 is TGTGCCAGCAGAGAACAAGACACCCATCCCCTCTATGGCTACACCTTC.